The 9 T cell receptor beta chains reported below all come from one sample, sequenced in a study of tumor-infiltrating lymphocytes in primary liver carcinoma (dated by TCRdb to about 2017). Blood RNA was extracted from unsorted whole blood with TRIzol reagent; germline DNA came from the DNeasy Blood & Tissue kit. The reads were generated on an Illumina HiSeq 2500. Starting from approximately 0.5 ug total RNA, TCRbeta-specific cDNA was produced by reverse transcription with a constant-region primer and ProtoScript II reverse transcriptase. The TCRbeta libraries were prepared through three rounds of nested multiplex PCR following a slightly modified ARM-PCR procedure. Multiplex TRBV1-TRBV30 forward primers and a Cbeta reverse primer were used in the first two PCR rounds, each of which was run for around 10 cycles. TCRdb's own reprocessing of the public reads used fastp at Q25 and MiXCR and kept productive beta chains. When rows share a CDR3 protein, they turn into one entry using the most common DNA and genes. The sample contains around 210,000 distinct CDR3 sequences, about 61% of them found a single time. The ten biggest clones cover around 7.1% of the sample.

Sequenced sample: peripheral blood. The receptors derive from a woman aged 55-69 years with primary liver carcinoma and hepatitis B virus infection.

Of note for this clonotype: One end of the junction varies from germline; a read error may be responsible. The J gene is TRBJ2-7, the V gene TRBV15; D is undetermined. The CDR3 covers 13 residues. Germline-derived CDR1 and CDR2 are LNHNV and YYDKDF (reference sequence). CDR3 sequence (DNA): TGTGCCATCAGCTCCGGTACAACCTACGAGCAGTACTTC. Residues: CAISSGTTYEQYF.

As to this clonotype: This may be a read error, as it is one base from a much larger clone. V usage is TRBV12-3 or TRBV12-4 and J usage is TRBJ2-1; a weak D match, TRBD2 (7 bases). V was clipped by 5 bases and J by 9 bases, with 20 bases between them. CDR3 length: 15 residues. The CDR3 DNA follows: TGTGCCAGCAGTCCCGGGACTATCGGAGGGGGTGAGCAGTTCTTC. This encodes CASSPGTIGGGEQFF.

There are a few counts of this clonotype. CDR3 region: CASSPAGAGNQPQHF. As DNA, the CDR3 is TGTGCCAGCAGCCCCGCGGGGGCAGGTAATCAGCCCCAGCATTTT. The chain has TRBV7-9 and TRBJ1-5; possible D gene TRBD1, 6 bases. Between the trimmed V and J ends, which lost 5 bases and 4 bases, there was a span of 15 bases. This CDR3 contains 15 residues. Germline loops: CDR1 SEHNR, CDR2 FQNEAQ (reference sequence).

This clonotype was seen many times. The genes are TRBV29-1 and TRBJ2-7; D is unresolved. Germline V gene data show CDR1 as SQVTM and CDR2 as ANQGSEA. CDR3 length: 13 amino acids. V was cut by 8 bases and J by 4 bases, with 18 bases left in between. The CDR3 spells CSFSRSEFYEQYF. CDR3 nucleotides: TGCAGCTTTTCTAGATCCGAATTTTACGAGCAGTACTTC.

The chain uses TRBV11-2 and TRBJ2-7; D remains unclear. V was pared by 1 base and J by 4 bases, with 11 bases between. This CDR3 has 14 amino acids. Looked up from germline, CDR1 is SGHAT and CDR2 is FQNNGV. The CDR3 here is CASSLAQAEYEQYF. For the CDR3, the DNA is TGTGCCAGCAGCTTAGCCCAGGCCGAGTACGAGCAGTACTTC.

This clonotype was found once. Possible read error: a much larger clone is one base away. This sequence joins TRBV10-2 and TRBJ2-5, with TRBD1 matching 10 bases. This CDR3 is 17 amino acids long. Germline V gene lookup returns CDR1 WSHSY and CDR2 SAAADI. The CDR3 region is CASSESTGGSLSESQYF. For the CDR3, the DNA is TGCGCCAGCAGTGAGTCGACAGGGGGCAGTTTGAGTGAGAGCCAGTACTTC.

This clonotype counts as large (0.1 to 1%). This chain connects TRBV11-2 to TRBJ1-1, with D tentatively TRBD1 (5 bases). With 6 bases removed from V and 1 base from J, the gap between germline ends came to 12 bases. This CDR3 comprises 14 residues. Germline V gene data show CDR1 as SGHAT and CDR2 as FQNNGV. CDR3 protein: CASRFRVTNTEAFF. In nucleotides, the CDR3 is TGTGCCAGCAGGTTCAGGGTTACGAACACTGAAGCTTTCTTT. Drawing the rest from reference TRBV11-2 and TRBJ1-1, the complete variable domain is EAGVAQSPRYKIIEKRQSVAFWCNPISGHATLYWYQQILGQGPKLLIQFQNNGVVDDSQLPKDRFSAERLKGVDSTLKIQPAKLEDSAVYLCASRFRVTNTEAFFGQGTRLTVV.

This chain links TRBV11-3 with TRBJ2-1, with D hard to call. CDR1 is SGHNT and CDR2 is YENEEA in the germline V gene. The V end lost 1 base, the J end lost 8 bases, and 9 bases lay between the germline ends. The CDR3 sequence is 13 residues long. The CDR3 nucleotides read TGTGCCAGCAGCTTAGGGCCCAACGATGAGCAGTTCTTC. This encodes CASSLGPNDEQFF.

About this clonotype: One base away lies a much larger clone, so this may be a sequencing read error. Written as DNA, the CDR3 is TGTGCCAGCAGGTTCCGCTCCTACGAGCAGTACTTC. It yields the protein CASRFRSYEQYF. The V gene is TRBV12-3 or TRBV12-4, the J gene TRBJ2-7; D not certain. The ends were cut back, 6 bases at V and 0 bases at J, with 6 bases in the middle. CDR3 size: 12 residues.